This T cell receptor beta chain comes out of a study of T-cell reconstitution after alpha-beta-depleted transplantation in children. Study-wide points: When one year had passed after transplant, most T-cell counts and diversity came from newly produced T cells. Certain patients had high TCRbeta diversity at day 60, and it came from recipient T cells and thymic progenitors that survived.

This clonotype appeared a few times. The antigen remains unidentified. Unique molecular identifiers were incorporated into the prepared TCRbeta library. A single record per CDR3 protein comes from TCRdb applying MiXCR to the PCR reads. The sample lists approximately 1,000,000 distinct CDR3 sequences; 25% to 30% were seen once. The CDR3 consists of 16 residues. V lost 7 bases, J lost 1 base, and 15 bases lay in between. Per germline, CDR1 SGHRS and CDR2 YFSETQ. V is TRBV5-1 and J is TRBJ2-6; D call uncertain. This TCR came from a boy younger than two who had a stem cell transplant for SCID, so the T cells may come from the graft donor. Here the sequenced sample was PBMCs, mostly from graft donor cells, taken 360 days after TCRalphabeta/CD19-depleted stem cell transplant. This chain's CDR3 is CASGSQVGSGANVLTF. CDR3 bases: TGCGCCAGCGGATCCCAGGTTGGGTCTGGGGCCAACGTCCTGACTTTC.